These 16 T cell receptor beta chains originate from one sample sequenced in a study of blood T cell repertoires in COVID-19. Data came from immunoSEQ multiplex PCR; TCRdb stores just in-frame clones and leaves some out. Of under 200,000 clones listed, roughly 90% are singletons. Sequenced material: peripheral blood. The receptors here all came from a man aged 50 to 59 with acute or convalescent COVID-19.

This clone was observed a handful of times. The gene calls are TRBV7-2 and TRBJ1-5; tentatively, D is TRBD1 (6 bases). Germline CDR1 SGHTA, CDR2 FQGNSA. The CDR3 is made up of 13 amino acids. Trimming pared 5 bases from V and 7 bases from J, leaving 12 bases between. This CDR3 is CASSRDQGQPQHF. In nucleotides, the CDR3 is TGTGCCAGCAGCAGGGACCAGGGGCAGCCCCAGCATTTT.

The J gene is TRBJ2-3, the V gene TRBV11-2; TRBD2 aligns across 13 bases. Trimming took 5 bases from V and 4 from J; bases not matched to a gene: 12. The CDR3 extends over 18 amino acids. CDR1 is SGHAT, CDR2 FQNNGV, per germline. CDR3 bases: TGTGCCAGCAGCCTAACCGTAGGACTAGCGGGAGATGCAGATACGCAGTATTTT. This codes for CASSLTVGLAGDADTQYF. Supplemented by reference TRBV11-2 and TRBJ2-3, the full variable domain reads EAGVAQSPRYKIIEKRQSVAFWCNPISGHATLYWYQQILGQGPKLLIQFQNNGVVDDSQLPKDRFSAERLKGVDSTLKIQPAKLEDSAVYLCASSLTVGLAGDADTQYFGPGTRLTVL.

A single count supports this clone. DNA of the CDR3: TGTGCCAGCAGGCAGAATGCCAGACTAGAGCAAGAGACCCAGTACTTC. Its translation is CASRQNARLEQETQYF. This chain connects TRBV5-5 to TRBJ2-5, with D perhaps matching TRBD2 (6 bases). The V and J ends lost 5 bases and 2 bases respectively, with 19 bases between them. Germline-derived CDR1 and CDR2 are SGHKS and YYEKEE (reference sequence). This CDR3 region has 16 residues. Together with reference TRBV5-5 and TRBJ2-5, the CDR3 gives the full variable domain: DAGVTQSPTHLIKTRGQQVTLRCSPISGHKSVSWYQQVLGQGPQFIFQYYEKEERGRGNFPDRFSARQFPNYSSELNVNALLLGDSALYLCASRQNARLEQETQYFGPGTRLLVL.

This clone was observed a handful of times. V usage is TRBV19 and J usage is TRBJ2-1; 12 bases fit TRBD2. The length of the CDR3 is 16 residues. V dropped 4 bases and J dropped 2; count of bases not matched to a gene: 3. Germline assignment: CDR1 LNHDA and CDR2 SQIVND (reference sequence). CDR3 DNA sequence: TGTGCCAGTAGTAGACTAGCGGGAGTCGCCTACAATGAGCAGTTCTTC. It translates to CASSRLAGVAYNEQFF.

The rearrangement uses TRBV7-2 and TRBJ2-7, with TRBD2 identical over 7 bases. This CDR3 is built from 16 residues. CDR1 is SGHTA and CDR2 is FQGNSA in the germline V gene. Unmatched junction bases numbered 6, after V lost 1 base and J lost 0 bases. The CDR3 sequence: CASSLGPAGVSYEQYF. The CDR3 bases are TGTGCCAGCAGCTTAGGTCCCGCGGGAGTCTCCTACGAGCAGTACTTC.

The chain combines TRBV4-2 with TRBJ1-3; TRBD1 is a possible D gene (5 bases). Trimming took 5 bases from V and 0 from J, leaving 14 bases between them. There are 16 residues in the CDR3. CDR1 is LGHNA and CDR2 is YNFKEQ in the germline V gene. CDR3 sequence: CASSSREGASGNTIYF. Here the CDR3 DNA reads TGTGCCAGCAGCTCCCGAGAAGGGGCCTCTGGAAACACCATATATTTT.

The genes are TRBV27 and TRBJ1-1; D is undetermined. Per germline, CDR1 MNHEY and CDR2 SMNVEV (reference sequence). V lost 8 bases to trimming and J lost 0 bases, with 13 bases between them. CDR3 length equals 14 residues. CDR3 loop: CASFPTRMNTEAFF. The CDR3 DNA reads TGTGCCAGCTTTCCGACACGTATGAACACTGAAGCTTTCTTT.

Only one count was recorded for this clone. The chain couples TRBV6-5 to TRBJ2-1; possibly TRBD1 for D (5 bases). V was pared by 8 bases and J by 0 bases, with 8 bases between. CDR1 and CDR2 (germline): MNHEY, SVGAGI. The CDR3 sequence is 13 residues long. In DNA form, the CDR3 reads TGTGCCAGCCAGCAGGGCTCCTACAATGAGCAGTTCTTC. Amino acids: CASQQGSYNEQFF.

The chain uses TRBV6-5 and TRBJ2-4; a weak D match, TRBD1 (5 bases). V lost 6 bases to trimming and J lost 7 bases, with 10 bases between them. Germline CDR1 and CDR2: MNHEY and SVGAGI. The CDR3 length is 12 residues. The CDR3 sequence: CASRGVGNIQYF. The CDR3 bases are TGTGCCAGCAGAGGGGTCGGGAACATTCAGTACTTC.

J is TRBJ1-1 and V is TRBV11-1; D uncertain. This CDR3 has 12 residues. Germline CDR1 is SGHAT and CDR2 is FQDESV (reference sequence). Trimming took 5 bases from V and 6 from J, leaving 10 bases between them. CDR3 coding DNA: TGTGCCAGCAGCGGGTGGGCCGCTGAAGCTTTCTTT. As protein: CASSGWAAEAFF.

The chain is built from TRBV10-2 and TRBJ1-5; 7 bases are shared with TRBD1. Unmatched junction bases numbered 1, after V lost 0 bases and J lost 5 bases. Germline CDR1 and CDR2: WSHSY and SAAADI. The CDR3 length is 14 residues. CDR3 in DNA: TGCGCCAGCAGTGAGTCGACAGGGTATCAGCCCCAGCATTTT. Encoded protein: CASSESTGYQPQHF.

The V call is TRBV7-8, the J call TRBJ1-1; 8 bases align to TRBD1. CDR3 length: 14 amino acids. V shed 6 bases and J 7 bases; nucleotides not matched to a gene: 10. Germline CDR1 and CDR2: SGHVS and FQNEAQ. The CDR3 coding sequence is TGTGCCAGCAGTCGGTCCGGGACAGGATTTGAAGCTTTCTTT. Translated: CASSRSGTGFEAFF.

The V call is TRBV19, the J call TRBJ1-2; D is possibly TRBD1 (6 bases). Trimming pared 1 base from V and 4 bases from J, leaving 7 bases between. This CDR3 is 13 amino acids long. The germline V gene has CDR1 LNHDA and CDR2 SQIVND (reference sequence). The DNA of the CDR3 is TGTGCCAGTAGTATAGTGACAGGCTATGGCTACACCTTC. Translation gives CASSIVTGYGYTF. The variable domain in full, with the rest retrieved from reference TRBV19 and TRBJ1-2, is DGGITQSPKYLFRKEGQNVTLSCEQNLNHDAMYWYRQDPGQGLRLIYYSQIVNDFQKGDIAEGYSVSREKKESFPLTVTSAQKNPTAFYLCASSIVTGYGYTFGSGTRLTVV.

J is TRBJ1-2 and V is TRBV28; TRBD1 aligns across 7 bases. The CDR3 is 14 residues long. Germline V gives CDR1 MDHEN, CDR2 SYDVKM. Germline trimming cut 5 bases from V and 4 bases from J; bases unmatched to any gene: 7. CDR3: CASSINRGSYGYTF. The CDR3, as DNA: TGTGCCAGCAGTATAAACAGGGGTTCCTATGGCTACACCTTC.

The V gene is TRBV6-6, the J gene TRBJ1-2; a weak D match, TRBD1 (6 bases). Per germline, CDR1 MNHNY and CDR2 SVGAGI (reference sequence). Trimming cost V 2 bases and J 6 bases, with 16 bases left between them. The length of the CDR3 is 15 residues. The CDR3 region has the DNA TGTGCCAGCAGTTACCCGAGAACCAGGGGAGATGGCTACACCTTC. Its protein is CASSYPRTRGDGYTF.

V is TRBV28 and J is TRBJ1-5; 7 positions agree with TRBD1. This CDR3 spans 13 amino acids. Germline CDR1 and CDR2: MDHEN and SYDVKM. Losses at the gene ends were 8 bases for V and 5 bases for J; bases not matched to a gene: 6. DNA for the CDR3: TGTGCCAGCGGGGCAGGGGGATATCAGCCCCAGCATTTT. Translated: CASGAGGYQPQHF.